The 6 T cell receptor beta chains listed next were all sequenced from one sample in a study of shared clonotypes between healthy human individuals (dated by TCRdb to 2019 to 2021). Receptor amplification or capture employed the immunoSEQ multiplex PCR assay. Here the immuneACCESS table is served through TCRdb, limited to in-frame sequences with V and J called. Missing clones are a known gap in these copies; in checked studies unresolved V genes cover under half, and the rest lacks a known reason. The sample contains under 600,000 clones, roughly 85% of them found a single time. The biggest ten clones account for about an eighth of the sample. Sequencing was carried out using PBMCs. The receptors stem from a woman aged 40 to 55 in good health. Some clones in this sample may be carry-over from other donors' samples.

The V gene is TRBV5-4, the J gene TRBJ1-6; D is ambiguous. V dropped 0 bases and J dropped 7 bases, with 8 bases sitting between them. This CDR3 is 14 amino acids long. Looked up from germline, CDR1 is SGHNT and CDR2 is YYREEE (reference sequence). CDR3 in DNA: TGTGCCAGCAGCTTGGAGGGTGAGAATTCACCCCTCCACTTT. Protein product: CASSLEGENSPLHF.

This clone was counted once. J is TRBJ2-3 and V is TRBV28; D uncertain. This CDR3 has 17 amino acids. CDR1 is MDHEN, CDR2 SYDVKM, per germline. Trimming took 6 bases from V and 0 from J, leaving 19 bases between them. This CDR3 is CASSNHLGRLSTDTQYF. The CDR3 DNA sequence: TGTGCCAGCAGCAATCACCTCGGCCGTCTCAGCACAGATACGCAGTATTTT.

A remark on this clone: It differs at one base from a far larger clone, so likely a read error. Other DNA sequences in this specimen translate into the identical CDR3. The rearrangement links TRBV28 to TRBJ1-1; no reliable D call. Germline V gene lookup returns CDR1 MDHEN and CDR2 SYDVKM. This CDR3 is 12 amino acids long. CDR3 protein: CASTARGTEAFF. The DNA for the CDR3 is TGTGCCAGCACCGCCCGCGGCACTGAAGCCTTCTTT. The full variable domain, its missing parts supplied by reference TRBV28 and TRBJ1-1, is DVKVTQSSRYLVKRTGEKVFLECVQDMDHENMFWYRQDPGLGLRLIYFSYDVKMKEKGDIPEGYSVSREKKERFSLILESASTNQTSMYLCASTARGTEAFFGQGTRLTVV.

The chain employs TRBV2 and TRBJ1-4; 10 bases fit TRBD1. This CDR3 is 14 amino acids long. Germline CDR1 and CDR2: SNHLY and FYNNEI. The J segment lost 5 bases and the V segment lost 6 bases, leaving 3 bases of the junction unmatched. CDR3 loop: CASRGDRGNEKLFF. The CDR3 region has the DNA TGTGCCAGCAGAGGGGACAGGGGAAATGAAAAACTGTTTTTT.

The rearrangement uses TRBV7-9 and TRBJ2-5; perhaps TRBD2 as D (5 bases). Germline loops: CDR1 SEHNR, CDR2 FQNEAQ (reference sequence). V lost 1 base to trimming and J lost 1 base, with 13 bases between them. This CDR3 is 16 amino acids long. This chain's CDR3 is CASSLGVGVSQETQYF. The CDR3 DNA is TGTGCCAGCAGCTTAGGGGTGGGAGTGTCCCAAGAGACCCAGTACTTC. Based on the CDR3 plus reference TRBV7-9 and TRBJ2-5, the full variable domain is DTGVSQNPRHKITKRGQNVTFRCDPISEHNRLYWYRQTLGQGPEFLTYFQNEAQLEKSRLLSDRFSAERPKGSFSTLEIQRTEQGDSAMYLCASSLGVGVSQETQYFGPGTRLLVL.

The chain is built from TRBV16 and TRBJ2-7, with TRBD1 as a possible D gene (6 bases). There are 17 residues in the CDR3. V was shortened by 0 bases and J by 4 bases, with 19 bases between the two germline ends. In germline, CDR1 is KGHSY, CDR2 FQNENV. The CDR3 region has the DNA TGTGCCAGCAGCCAATCAGGGAAAGGACAGACCTTTTACGAGCAGTACTTC. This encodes CASSQSGKGQTFYEQYF.